The 17 T cell receptor beta chains below all came from one sample that was sequenced in a study of radiation and T cells in renal cell carcinoma. The protocol was immunoSEQ multiplex PCR, while the TCRdb copy is restricted to in-frame clones and leaves out a portion. Counted here are 100,000 to 150,000 clones, roughly four fifths occurring once; the ten biggest clones make up 1.9%. Specified time point: blood 2 weeks post-SBRT. Noted treatment: 15 Gy SBRT to primary tumor, nephrectomy 4 weeks later. The sequencing used blood, collected from a patient whose treatment included radiotherapy and nephrectomy. The receptors originated from a woman between 55 and 75 years old with renal cell carcinoma.

This chain links TRBV5-4 with TRBJ2-7, with 8 bases aligning to TRBD2. V lost 6 bases and J lost 0; bases outside the gene matches: 17. In germline, CDR1 is SGHNT, CDR2 YYREEE (reference sequence). The CDR3 is made up of 18 amino acids. In DNA form, the CDR3 reads TGTGCCAGCATCCAGACCCTTACTAGCGGTATTAGCTCCTACGAGCAGTACTTC. Amino acid sequence: CASIQTLTSGISSYEQYF.

Here the CDR3 DNA reads TGTGCCAGCAGTGAAGCGCCAGGGAAGGTCTACGAGCAGTACTTC. It specifies CASSEAPGKVYEQYF. The rearrangement links TRBV2 to TRBJ2-7; D is perhaps TRBD1 (5 bases). The CDR3 is 15 residues long. Germline CDR1 SNHLY, CDR2 FYNNEI. V lost 0 bases, J lost 3 bases, and 12 bases lay in between.

Ten or more counts support this clone. The chain uses TRBV27 and TRBJ1-1; D unresolved. V gave up 1 base and J gave up 4 bases, with 7 bases separating them. The CDR3 covers 13 residues. The V gene's germline CDR1 is MNHEY and CDR2 SMNVEV (reference sequence). CDR3: CASSLWGSTEAFF. The CDR3 nucleotides are TGTGCCAGCAGTTTATGGGGTAGCACTGAAGCTTTCTTT.

The V call is TRBV29-1, the J call TRBJ2-7; D is unclear. This CDR3 comprises 12 residues. Trimming removed 1 base from V and 6 bases from J, with 10 bases in between. Looked up from germline, CDR1 is SQVTM and CDR2 is ANQGSEA. CDR3 amino acids: CSVEGRFGEQYF. As DNA, the CDR3 is TGCAGCGTTGAAGGGAGATTTGGCGAGCAGTACTTC.

The CDR3 nucleotides read TGTGCCAGCTCACCCTTGGGACAGGGGAAAGAGACCCAGTACTTC. As protein: CASSPLGQGKETQYF. This chain uses TRBV18 with TRBJ2-5; 10 bases fit TRBD1. The CDR3 runs 15 residues. V trimming: 3 bases; J trimming: 3 bases; junction bases outside the gene matches: 4. Germline loops: CDR1 KGHSH, CDR2 LQKENI.

The chain recombines TRBV28 with TRBJ1-2, with D unresolved. V was clipped by 3 bases and J by 6 bases, with 14 bases between them. Germline CDR1 MDHEN, CDR2 SYDVKM. This CDR3 is 14 amino acids long. The CDR3 here is CASSFPGVQNGYTF. CDR3 DNA: TGTGCCAGCAGTTTTCCCGGGGTACAAAATGGCTACACCTTC.

The chain couples TRBV2 to TRBJ2-6, with D possibly called TRBD1 or TRBD2 (5 bases each). The CDR3 has 15 amino acids. Per germline, CDR1 SNHLY and CDR2 FYNNEI. Trimming cost V 5 bases and J 4 bases, with 12 bases left between them. This chain's CDR3 is CASSLRGAGANVLTF. In nucleotides, the CDR3 is TGTGCCAGCAGTCTGAGGGGTGCAGGGGCCAACGTCCTGACTTTC.

This chain uses TRBV7-2 with TRBJ1-2; 7 bases line up with TRBD1. The V segment lost 5 bases and the J segment 4 bases; nucleotides outside the gene matches: 10. Germline V gene data show CDR1 as SGHTA and CDR2 as FQGNSA. This CDR3 is built from 15 residues. In DNA, the CDR3 is TGTGCCAGCAGCCCACAAACAGGGGTGGGCTATGGCTACACCTTC. Translating it yields CASSPQTGVGYGYTF.

The chain is built from TRBV6-5 and TRBJ2-5, with D tentatively TRBD2 (5 bases). The germline V and J ends were trimmed by 5 bases and 3 bases, with 7 bases remaining between them. The germline gives CDR1 MNHEY, CDR2 SVGAGI. The CDR3 is 12 amino acids. Here the CDR3 DNA reads TGTGCCAGCAGTCTCGGGGAAGAGACCCAGTACTTC. Amino acid sequence: CASSLGEETQYF.

For this clone: A read error may produce the germline difference seen at one junction end. The chain joins TRBV7-7 to TRBJ2-7, with TRBD2 matching over 8 bases. Looked up from germline, CDR1 is SSHAT and CDR2 is FNYEAQ (reference sequence). CDR3 length equals 14 residues. CDR3 protein: CASSPGGVVHEQYF. Written as DNA, the CDR3 is TGTGCTAGCAGCCCGGGGGGGGTAGTCCACGAGCAGTACTTC. The variable domain in full, completed from reference TRBV7-7 and TRBJ2-7, reads GAGVSQSPRYKVTKRGQDVTLRCDPISSHATLYWYQQALGQGPEFLTYFNYEAQPDKSGLPSDRFSAERPEGSISTLTIQRTEQRDSAMYRCASSPGGVVHEQYFGPGTRLTVT.

This CDR3 is CASRMGGDEKLFF. For the CDR3, the DNA is TGCGCCAGCAGGATGGGGGGGGACGAAAAACTGTTTTTT. J is TRBJ1-4 and V is TRBV5-1; tentative D call: TRBD1 (5 bases). The CDR3 is 13 residues long. CDR1 is SGHRS, CDR2 YFSETQ, per germline. Between the trimmed V and J ends, which lost 5 bases and 8 bases, there was a span of 13 bases.

The rearrangement links TRBV13 to TRBJ2-7; 8 bases are shared with TRBD1. Trimming at V came to 4 bases and at J to 3 bases, leaving 5 bases not matched to a gene. CDR3 length: 14 amino acids. Germline V gene lookup returns CDR1 PRHDT and CDR2 FYEKMQ (reference sequence). The CDR3 loop is CASSSRGLRYEQYF. CDR3 nucleotides: TGTGCCAGCAGCTCCAGGGGGCTCCGCTACGAGCAGTACTTC.

Of note for this clone: Its ends do not fully match the called genes, so a read error is possible. The V call is TRBV7-7, the J call TRBJ2-5, with a tentative D call TRBD1 (6 bases). This CDR3 comprises 13 residues. In germline, CDR1 is SSHAT, CDR2 FNYEAQ (reference sequence). CDR3: CASSVDSQETQYF. DNA for the CDR3: TGTGCTAGCAGTGTGGACAGCCAAGAGACCCAGTACTTC. Full variable domain (missing parts from reference TRBV7-7 and TRBJ2-5): GAGVSQSPRYKVTKRGQDVTLRCDPISSHATLYWYQQALGQGPEFLTYFNYEAQPDKSGLPSDRFSAERPEGSISTLTIQRTEQRDSAMYRCASSVDSQETQYFGPGTRLLVL.

The chain is built from TRBV5-1 and TRBJ2-1, with D hard to call. The CDR3 is 12 residues long. Germline CDR1 SGHRS, CDR2 YFSETQ. V lost 4 bases to trimming and J lost 10 bases, with 12 bases between them. CDR3 nucleotides: TGCGCCAGCAGCCTCTCCTCAGAGGAGCAGTTCTTC. Translation gives CASSLSSEEQFF.

The CDR3 here is CASSSRGRGPTEAFF. The CDR3 DNA is TGTGCCAGCAGCTCGAGGGGGAGGGGGCCCACTGAAGCTTTCTTT. The rearrangement links TRBV4-2 to TRBJ1-1; 7 bases map to TRBD1. Trimming removed 5 bases from V and 4 bases from J; junction bases left unmatched: 10. Germline V gives CDR1 LGHNA, CDR2 YNFKEQ. The CDR3 contains 15 residues.

This sequence joins TRBV9 and TRBJ2-2, with 11 positions matching TRBD1. Germline V gives CDR1 SGDLS, CDR2 YYNGEE. The length of the CDR3 is 16 residues. The trim removed 4 bases at V and 4 bases at J, leaving 6 bases unmatched. The CDR3 DNA is TGTGCCAGCAGCACCTCCGGGACAGGGGGCACCGGGGAGCTGTTTTTT. Residues: CASSTSGTGGTGELFF.

The gene calls are TRBV28 and TRBJ1-2; D perhaps matches TRBD1 (5 bases). The CDR3 runs 14 residues. CDR1 is MDHEN, CDR2 SYDVKM, per germline. V dropped 3 bases and J dropped 8 bases, with 16 bases sitting between them. DNA for the CDR3: TGTGCCAGCAGTTTGGGGGGTACGGCGAGAGGCTACACCTTC. Its translation: CASSLGGTARGYTF.